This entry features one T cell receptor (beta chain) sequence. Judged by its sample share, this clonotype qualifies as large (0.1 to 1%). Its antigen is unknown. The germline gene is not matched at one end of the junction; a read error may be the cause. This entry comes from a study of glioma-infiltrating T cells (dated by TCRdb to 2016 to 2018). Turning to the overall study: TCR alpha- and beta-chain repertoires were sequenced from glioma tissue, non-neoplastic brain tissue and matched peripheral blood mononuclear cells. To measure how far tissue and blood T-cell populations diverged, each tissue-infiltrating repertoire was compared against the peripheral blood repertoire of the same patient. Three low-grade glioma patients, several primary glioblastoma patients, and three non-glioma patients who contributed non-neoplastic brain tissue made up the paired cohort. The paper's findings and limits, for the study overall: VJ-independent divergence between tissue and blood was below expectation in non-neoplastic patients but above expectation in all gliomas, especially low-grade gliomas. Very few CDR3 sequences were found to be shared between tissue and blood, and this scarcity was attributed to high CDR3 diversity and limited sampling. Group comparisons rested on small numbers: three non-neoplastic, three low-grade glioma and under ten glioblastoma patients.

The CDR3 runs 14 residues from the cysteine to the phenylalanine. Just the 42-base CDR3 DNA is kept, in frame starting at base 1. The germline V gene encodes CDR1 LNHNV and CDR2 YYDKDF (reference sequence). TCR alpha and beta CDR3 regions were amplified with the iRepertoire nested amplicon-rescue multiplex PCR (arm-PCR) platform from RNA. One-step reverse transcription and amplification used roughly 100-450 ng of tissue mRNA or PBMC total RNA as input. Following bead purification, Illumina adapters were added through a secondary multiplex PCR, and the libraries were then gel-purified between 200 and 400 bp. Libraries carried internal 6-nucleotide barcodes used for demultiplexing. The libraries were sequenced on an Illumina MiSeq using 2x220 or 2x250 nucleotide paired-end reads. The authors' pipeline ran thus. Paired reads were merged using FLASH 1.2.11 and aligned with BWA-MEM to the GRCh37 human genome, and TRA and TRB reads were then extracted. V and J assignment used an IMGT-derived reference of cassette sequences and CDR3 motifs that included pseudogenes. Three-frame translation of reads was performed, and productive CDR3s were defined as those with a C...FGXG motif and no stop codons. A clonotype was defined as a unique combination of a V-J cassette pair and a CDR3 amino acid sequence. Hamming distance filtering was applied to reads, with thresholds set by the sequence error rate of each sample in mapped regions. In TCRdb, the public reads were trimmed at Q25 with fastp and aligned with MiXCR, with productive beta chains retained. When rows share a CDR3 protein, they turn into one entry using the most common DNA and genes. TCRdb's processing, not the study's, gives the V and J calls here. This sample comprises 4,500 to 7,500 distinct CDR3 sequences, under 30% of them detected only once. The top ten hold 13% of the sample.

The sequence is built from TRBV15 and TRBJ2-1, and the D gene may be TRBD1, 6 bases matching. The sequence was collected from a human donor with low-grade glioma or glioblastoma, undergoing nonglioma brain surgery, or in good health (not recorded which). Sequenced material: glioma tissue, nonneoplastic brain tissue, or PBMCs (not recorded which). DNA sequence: TGTGCCACCAGCGGAGACAGGACCTACAATGAGCAGTTCTTC. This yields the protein CATSGDRTYNEQFF. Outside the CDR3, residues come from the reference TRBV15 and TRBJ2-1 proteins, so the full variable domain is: DAMVIQNPRYQVTQFGKPVTLSCSQTLNHNVMYWYQQKSSQAPKLLFHYYDKDFNNEADTPDNFQSRRPNTSFCFLDIRSPGLGDTAMYLCATSGDRTYNEQFFGPGTRLTVL.